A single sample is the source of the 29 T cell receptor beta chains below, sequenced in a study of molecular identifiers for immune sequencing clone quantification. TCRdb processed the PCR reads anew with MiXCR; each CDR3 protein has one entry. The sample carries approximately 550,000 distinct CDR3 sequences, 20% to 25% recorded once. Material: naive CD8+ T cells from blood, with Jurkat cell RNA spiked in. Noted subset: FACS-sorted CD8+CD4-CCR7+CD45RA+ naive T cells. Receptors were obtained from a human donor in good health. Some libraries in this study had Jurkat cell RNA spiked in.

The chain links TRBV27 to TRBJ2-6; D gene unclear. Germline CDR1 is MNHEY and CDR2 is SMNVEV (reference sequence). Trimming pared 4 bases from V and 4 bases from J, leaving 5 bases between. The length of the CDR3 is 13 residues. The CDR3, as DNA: TGTGCCAGCAGTTCAAGGGGGGCCAACGTCCTGACTTTC. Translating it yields CASSSRGANVLTF.

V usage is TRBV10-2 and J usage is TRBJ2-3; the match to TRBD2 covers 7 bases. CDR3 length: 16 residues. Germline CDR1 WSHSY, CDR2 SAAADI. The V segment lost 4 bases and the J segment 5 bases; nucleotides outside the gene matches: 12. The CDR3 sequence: CASSGPRASGVDTQYF. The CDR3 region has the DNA TGCGCCAGCAGTGGGCCCCGGGCTAGCGGCGTAGATACGCAGTATTTT.

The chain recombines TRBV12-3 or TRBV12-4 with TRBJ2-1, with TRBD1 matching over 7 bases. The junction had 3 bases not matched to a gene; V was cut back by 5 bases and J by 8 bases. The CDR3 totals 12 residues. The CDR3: CASSTGDDEQFF. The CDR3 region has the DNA TGTGCCAGCAGTACAGGGGACGATGAGCAGTTCTTC.

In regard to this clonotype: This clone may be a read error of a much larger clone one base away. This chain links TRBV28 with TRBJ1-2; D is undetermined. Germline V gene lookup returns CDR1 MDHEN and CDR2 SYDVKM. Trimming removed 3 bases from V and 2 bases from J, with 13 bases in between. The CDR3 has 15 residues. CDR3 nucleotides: TGTGCCAGCAGTTTCCGGGCCAACAGAAACTATGGCTACACCTTC. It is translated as CASSFRANRNYGYTF.

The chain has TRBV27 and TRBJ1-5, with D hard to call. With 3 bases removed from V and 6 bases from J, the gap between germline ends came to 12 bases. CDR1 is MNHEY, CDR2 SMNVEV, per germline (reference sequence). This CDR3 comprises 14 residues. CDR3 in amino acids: CASSFIGNSQPQHF. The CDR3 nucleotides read TGTGCCAGCAGTTTTATTGGGAACAGTCAGCCCCAGCATTTT.

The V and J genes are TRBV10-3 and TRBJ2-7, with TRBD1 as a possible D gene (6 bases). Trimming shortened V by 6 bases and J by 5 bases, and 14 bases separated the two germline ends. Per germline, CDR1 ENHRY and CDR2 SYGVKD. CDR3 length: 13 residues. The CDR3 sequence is CAIREGGFNEQYF. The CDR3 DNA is TGTGCCATCAGGGAAGGGGGATTCAACGAGCAGTACTTC.

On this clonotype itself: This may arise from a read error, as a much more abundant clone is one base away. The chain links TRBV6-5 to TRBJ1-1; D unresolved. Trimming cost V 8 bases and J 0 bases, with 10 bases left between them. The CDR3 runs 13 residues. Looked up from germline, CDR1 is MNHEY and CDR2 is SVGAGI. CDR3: CASVGVVNTEAFF. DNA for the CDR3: TGTGCCAGCGTGGGAGTCGTGAACACTGAAGCTTTCTTT.

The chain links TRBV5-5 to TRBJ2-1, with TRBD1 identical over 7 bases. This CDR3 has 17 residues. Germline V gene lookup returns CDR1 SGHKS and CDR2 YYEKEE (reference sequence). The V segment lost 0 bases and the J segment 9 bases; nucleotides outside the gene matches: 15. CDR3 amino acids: CASSLGEGAQGNREQFF. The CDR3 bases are TGTGCCAGCAGCTTGGGCGAGGGGGCGCAGGGGAACCGTGAGCAGTTCTTC.

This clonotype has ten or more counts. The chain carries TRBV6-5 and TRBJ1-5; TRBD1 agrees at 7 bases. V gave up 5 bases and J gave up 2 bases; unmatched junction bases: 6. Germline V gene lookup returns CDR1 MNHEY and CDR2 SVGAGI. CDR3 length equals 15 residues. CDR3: CASSMTGQGNQPQHF. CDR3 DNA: TGTGCCAGCAGTATGACAGGGCAGGGCAATCAGCCCCAGCATTTT.

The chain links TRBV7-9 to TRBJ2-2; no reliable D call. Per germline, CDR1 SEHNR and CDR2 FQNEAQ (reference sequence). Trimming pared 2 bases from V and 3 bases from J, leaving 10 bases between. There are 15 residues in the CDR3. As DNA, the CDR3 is TGTGCCAGCAGCTTAAACATGAAAGACACCGGGGAGCTGTTTTTT. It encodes CASSLNMKDTGELFF.

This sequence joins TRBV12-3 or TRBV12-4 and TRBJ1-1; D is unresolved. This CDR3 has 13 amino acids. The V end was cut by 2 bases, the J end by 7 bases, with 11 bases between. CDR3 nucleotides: TGTGCCAGCAGTTTAAAGGGTTTTGGTGAAGCTTTCTTT. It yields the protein CASSLKGFGEAFF.

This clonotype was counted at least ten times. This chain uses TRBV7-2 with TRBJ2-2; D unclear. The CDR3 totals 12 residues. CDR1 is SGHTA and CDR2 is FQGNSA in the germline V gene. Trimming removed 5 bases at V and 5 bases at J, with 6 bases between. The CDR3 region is CASSPLTGELFF. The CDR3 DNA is TGTGCCAGCAGCCCTCTGACCGGGGAGCTGTTTTTT. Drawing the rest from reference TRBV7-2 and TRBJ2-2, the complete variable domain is GAGVSQSPSNKVTEKGKDVELRCDPISGHTALYWYRQSLGQGLEFLIYFQGNSAPDKSGLPSDRFSAERTGGSVSTLTIQRTQQEDSAVYLCASSPLTGELFFGEGSRLTVL.

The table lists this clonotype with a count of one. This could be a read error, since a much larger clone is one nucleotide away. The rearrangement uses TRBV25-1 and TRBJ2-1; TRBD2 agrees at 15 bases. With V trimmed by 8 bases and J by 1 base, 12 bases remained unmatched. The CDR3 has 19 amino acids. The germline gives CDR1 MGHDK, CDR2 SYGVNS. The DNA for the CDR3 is TGTGCCAGCGGTGGGGGGGGACTAGCGGGAGGAGGGTCCTACAATGAGCAGTTCTTC. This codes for CASGGGGLAGGGSYNEQFF. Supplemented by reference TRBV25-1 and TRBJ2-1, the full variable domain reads EADIYQTPRYLVIGTGKKITLECSQTMGHDKMYWYQQDPGMELHLIHYSYGVNSTEKGDLSSESTVSRIRTEHFPLTLESARPSHTSQYLCASGGGGLAGGGSYNEQFFGPGTRLTVL.

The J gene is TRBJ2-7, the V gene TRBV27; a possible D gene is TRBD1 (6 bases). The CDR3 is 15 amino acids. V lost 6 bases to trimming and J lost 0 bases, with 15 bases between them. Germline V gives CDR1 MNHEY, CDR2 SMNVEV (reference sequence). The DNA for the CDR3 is TGTGCCAGCAGCCCGGGACACCCAAGCTCCTACGAGCAGTACTTC. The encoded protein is CASSPGHPSSYEQYF.

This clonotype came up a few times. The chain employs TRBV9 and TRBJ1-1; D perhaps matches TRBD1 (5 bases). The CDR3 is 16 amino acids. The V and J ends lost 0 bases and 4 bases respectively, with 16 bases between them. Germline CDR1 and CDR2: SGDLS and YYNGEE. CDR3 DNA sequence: TGTGCCAGCAGCGTAGATCCCCGGGTCGGGGGCACTGAAGCTTTCTTT. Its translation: CASSVDPRVGGTEAFF.

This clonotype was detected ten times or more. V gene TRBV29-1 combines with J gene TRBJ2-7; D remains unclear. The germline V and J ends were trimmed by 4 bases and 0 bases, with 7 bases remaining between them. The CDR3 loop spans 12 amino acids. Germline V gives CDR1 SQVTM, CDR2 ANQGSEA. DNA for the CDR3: TGCAGCGTTGTCGGCAACTCCTACGAGCAGTACTTC. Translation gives CSVVGNSYEQYF.

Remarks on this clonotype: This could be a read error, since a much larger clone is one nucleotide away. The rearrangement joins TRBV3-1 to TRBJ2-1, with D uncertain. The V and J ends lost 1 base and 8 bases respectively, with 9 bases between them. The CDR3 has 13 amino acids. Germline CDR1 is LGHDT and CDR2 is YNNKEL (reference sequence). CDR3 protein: CASSQVGSDEQFF. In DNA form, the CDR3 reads TGTGCCAGCAGCCAAGTCGGAAGCGATGAGCAGTTCTTC.

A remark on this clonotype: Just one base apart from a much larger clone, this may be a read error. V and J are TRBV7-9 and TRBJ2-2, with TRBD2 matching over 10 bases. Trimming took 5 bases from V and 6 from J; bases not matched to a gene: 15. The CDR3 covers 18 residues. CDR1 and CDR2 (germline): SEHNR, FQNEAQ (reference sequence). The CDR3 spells CASSTAPSGSSRAGELFF. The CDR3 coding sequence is TGTGCCAGCAGCACAGCCCCTAGCGGGAGCTCCCGTGCCGGGGAGCTGTTTTTT.

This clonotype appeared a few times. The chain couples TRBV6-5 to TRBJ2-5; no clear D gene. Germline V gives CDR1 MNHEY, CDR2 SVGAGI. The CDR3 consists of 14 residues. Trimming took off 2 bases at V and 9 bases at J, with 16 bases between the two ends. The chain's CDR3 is CASSYAIDQGSQYF. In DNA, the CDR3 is TGTGCCAGCAGTTACGCAATAGACCAAGGTTCCCAGTACTTC.

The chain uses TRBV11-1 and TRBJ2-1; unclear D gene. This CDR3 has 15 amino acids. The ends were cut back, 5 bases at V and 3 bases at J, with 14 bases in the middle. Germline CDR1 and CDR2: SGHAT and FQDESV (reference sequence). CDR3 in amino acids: CASSQRTLDYNEQFF. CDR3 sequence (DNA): TGTGCCAGCAGCCAAAGGACCCTAGACTACAATGAGCAGTTCTTC.

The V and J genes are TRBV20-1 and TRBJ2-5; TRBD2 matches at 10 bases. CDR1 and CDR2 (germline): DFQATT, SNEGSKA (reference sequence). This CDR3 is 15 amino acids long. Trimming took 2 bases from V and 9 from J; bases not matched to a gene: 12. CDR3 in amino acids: CSARISGRVVWAQYF. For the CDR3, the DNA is TGCAGTGCTAGAATAAGCGGGAGGGTCGTTTGGGCCCAGTACTTC.

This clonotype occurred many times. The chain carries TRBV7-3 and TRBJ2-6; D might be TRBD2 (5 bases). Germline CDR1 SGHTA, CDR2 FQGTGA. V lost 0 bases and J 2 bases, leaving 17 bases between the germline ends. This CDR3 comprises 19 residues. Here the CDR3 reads CASSLTGGHPPPGANVLTF. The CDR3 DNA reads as TGTGCCAGCAGCTTAACAGGCGGGCACCCTCCCCCTGGGGCCAACGTCCTGACTTTC.

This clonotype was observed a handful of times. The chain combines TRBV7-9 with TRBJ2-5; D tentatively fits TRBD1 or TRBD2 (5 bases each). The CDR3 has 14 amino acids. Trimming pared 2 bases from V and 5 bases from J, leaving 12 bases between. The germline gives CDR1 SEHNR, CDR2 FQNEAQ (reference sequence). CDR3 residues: CASSLSGRWETQYF. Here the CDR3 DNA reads TGTGCCAGCAGCTTATCGGGGCGATGGGAGACCCAGTACTTC.

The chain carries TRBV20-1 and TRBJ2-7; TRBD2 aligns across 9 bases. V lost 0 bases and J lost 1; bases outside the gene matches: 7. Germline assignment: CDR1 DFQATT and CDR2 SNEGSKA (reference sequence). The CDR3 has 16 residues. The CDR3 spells CSARDDSSGVSYEQYF. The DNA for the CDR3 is TGCAGTGCTAGAGATGATTCTAGCGGGGTTTCCTACGAGCAGTACTTC.

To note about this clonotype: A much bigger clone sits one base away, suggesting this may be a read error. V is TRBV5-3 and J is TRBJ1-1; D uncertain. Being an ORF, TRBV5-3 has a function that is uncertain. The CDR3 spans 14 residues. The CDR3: CASFLCLANAEAFF. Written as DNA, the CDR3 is TGTGCCAGCTTCCTTTGTTTGGCGAACGCTGAAGCTTTCTTT.

In DNA form, the CDR3 reads TGTGCCACCAGTGATGGGGGAAGCGGCAATGAGCAGTTCTTC. This codes for CATSDGGSGNEQFF. The chain links TRBV24-1 to TRBJ2-1; D is possibly TRBD1 or TRBD2 (5 bases each). Trimming stripped 3 bases from V and 6 bases from J, with 11 bases between. The CDR3 extends over 14 amino acids. CDR1 KGHDR and CDR2 SFDVKD come from the germline V gene.

This CDR3 is CASSYSIGPQPPYEQYF. The CDR3 DNA follows: TGTGCCAGCAGTTACTCGATAGGGCCCCAACCACCCTACGAGCAGTACTTC. This chain links TRBV6-5 with TRBJ2-7; D is undetermined. CDR3 length: 17 amino acids. The V gene lost 0 bases and the J gene lost 2 bases, with 17 bases spanning the gap. Per germline, CDR1 MNHEY and CDR2 SVGAGI.

In DNA, the CDR3 is TGTGCCAGCAGCGTATTTAGCGGGGGGGGGGCAGATACGCAGTATTTT. Its translation: CASSVFSGGGADTQYF. The chain links TRBV9 to TRBJ2-3; TRBD2 matches at 11 bases. This CDR3 is built from 16 residues. V shed 1 base and J 4 bases; nucleotides not matched to a gene: 5. In germline, CDR1 is SGDLS, CDR2 YYNGEE.

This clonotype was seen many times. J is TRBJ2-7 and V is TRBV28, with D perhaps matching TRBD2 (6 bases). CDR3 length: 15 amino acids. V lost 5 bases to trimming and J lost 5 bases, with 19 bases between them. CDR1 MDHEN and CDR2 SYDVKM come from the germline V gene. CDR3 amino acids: CASSKPGTGVDEQYF. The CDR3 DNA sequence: TGTGCCAGCAGTAAGCCCGGGACTGGAGTCGACGAGCAGTACTTC.